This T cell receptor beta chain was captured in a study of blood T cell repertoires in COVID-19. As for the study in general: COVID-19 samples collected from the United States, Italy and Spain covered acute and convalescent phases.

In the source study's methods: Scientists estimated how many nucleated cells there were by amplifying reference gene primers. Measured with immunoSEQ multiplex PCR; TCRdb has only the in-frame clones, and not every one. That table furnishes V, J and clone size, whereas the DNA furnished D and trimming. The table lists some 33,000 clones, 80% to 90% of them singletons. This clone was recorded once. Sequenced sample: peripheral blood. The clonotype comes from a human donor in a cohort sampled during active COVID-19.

CDR3 sequence (DNA): TGTGCCAGCAGCAGACGGGACAGGAACACTGAAGCTTTCTTT. It codes for CASSRRDRNTEAFF. This chain connects TRBV7-9 to TRBJ1-1; the match to TRBD1 covers 7 bases. Trimming cost V 5 bases and J 1 base; bases outside gene matches: 4. Germline V gene sequence: CDR1 SEHNR, CDR2 FQNEAQ (reference sequence). The CDR3 runs 14 residues.